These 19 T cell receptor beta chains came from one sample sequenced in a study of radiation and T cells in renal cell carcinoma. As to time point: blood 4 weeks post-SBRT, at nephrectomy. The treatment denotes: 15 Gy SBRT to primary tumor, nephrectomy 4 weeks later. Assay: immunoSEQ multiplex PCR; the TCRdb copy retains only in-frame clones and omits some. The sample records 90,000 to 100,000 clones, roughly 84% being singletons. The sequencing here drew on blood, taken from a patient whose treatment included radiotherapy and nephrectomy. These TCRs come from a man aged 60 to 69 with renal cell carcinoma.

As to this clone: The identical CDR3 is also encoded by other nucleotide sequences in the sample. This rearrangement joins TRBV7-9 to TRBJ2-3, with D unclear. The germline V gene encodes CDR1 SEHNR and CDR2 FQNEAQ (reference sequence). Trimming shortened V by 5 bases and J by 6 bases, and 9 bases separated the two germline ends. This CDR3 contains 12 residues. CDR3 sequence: CASSLLADTQYF. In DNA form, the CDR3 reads TGTGCCAGCAGCCTCCTCGCGGATACGCAGTATTTT.

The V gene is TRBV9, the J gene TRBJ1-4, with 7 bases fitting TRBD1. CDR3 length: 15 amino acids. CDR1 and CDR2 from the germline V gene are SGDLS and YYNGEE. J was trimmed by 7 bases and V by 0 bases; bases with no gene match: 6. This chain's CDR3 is CASSVDSGQSEKLFF. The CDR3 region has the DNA TGTGCCAGCAGCGTAGATTCGGGACAGTCTGAAAAACTGTTTTTT.

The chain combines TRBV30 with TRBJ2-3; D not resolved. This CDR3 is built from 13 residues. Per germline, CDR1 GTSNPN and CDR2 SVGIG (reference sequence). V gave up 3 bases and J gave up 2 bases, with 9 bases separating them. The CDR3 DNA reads TGTGCCTGGAGGGGATGGGACACAGATACGCAGTATTTT. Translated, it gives CAWRGWDTDTQYF.

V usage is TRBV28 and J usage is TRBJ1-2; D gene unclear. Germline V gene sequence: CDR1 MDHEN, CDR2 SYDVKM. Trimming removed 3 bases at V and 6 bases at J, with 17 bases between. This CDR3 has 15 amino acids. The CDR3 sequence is CASSFRAASWHGYTF. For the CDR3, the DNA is TGTGCCAGCAGTTTTAGGGCAGCCTCTTGGCATGGCTACACCTTC.

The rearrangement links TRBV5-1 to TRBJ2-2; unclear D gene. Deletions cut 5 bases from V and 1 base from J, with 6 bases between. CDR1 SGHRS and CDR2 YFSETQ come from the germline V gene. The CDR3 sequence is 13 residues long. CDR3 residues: CASSGKNTGELFF. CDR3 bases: TGCGCCAGCAGTGGCAAGAACACCGGGGAGCTGTTTTTT.

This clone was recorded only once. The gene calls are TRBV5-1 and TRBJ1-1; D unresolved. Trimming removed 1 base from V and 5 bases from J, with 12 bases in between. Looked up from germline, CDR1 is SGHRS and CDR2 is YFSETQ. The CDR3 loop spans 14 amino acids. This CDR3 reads CASSLSGRSTEAFF. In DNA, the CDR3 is TGCGCCAGCAGCTTGTCGGGGAGGAGTACTGAAGCTTTCTTT.

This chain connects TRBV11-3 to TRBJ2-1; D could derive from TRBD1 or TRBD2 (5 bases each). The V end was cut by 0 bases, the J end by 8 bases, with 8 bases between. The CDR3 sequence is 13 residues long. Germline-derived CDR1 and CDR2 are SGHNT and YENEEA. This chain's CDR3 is CASSLEPGHEQFF. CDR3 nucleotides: TGTGCCAGCAGCTTAGAGCCGGGGCATGAGCAGTTCTTC.

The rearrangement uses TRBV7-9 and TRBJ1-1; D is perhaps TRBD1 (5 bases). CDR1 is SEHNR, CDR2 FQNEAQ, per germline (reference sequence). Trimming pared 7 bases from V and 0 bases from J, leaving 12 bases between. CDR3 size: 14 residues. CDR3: CASTHGGVNTEAFF. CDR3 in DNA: TGTGCCAGCACCCACGGGGGGGTGAACACTGAAGCTTTCTTT. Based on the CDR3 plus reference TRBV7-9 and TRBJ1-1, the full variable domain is DTGVSQNPRHKITKRGQNVTFRCDPISEHNRLYWYRQTLGQGPEFLTYFQNEAQLEKSRLLSDRFSAERPKGSFSTLEIQRTEQGDSAMYLCASTHGGVNTEAFFGQGTRLTVV.

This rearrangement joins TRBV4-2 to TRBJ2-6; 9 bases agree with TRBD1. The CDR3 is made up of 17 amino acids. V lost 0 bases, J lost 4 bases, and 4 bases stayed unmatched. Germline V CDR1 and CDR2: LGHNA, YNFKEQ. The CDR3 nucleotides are TGTGCCAGCAGCCAAGATACAGGGGGCGTCGGGGCCAACGTCCTGACTTTC. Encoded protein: CASSQDTGGVGANVLTF.

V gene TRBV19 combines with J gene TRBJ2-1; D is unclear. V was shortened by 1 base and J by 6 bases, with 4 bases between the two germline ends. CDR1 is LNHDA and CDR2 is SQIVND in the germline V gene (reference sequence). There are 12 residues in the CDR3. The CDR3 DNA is TGTGCCAGTAGTATAGGAGGCAATGAGCAGTTCTTC. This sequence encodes CASSIGGNEQFF.

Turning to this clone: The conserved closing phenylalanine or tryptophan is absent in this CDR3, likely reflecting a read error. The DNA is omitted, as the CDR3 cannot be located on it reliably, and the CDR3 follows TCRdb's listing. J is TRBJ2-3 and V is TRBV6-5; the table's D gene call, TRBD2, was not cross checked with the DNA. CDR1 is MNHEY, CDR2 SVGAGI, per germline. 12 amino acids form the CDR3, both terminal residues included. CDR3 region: CASSYSRTSVFR.

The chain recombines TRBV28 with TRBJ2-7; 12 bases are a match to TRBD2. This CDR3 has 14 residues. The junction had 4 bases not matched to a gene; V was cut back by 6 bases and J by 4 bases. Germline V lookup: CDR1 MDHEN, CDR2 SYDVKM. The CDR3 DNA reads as TGTGCCAGCAGGACTAGCGGGAGAGTATACGAGCAGTACTTC. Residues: CASRTSGRVYEQYF.

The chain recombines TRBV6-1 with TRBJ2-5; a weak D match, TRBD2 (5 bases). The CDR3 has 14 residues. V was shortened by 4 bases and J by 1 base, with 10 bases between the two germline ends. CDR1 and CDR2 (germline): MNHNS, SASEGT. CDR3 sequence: CASSGTRGQETQYF. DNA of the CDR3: TGTGCCAGCAGTGGTACTCGGGGCCAAGAGACCCAGTACTTC.

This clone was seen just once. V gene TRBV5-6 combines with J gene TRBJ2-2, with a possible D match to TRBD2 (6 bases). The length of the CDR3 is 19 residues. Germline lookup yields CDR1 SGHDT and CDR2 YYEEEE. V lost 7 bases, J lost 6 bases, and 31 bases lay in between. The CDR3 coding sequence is TGTGCCAGCTCTGCCCGACTAAGTACCCGGAGGGCCAGGGCCGGGGAGCTGTTTTTT. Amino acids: CASSARLSTRRARAGELFF.

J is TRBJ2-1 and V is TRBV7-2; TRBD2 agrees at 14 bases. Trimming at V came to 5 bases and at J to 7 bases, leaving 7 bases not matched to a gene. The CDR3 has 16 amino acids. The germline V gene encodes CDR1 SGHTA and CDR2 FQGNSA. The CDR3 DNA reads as TGTGCCAGCAGCCCTGGGACTAGCGGGAGATGGAATGAGCAGTTCTTC. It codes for CASSPGTSGRWNEQFF.

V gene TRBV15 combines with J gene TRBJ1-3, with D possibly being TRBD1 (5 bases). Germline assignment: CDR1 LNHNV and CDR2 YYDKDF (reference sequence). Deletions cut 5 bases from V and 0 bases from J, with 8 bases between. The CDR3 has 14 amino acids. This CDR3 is CATSSTVSGNTIYF. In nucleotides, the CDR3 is TGTGCCACCAGCTCGACAGTCTCTGGAAACACCATATATTTT.

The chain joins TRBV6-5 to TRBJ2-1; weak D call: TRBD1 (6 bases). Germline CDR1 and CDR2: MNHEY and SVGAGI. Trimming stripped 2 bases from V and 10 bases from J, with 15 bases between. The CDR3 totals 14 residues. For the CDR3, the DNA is TGTGCCAGCAGTTACGGTGTGGGACAAGGCGAGCAGTTCTTC. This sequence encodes CASSYGVGQGEQFF.

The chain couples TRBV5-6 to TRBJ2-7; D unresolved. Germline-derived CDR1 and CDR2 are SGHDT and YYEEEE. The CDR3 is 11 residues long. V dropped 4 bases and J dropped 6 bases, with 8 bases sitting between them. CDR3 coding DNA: TGTGCCAGCAGCGCCAACCGCGAGCAGTACTTC. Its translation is CASSANREQYF.

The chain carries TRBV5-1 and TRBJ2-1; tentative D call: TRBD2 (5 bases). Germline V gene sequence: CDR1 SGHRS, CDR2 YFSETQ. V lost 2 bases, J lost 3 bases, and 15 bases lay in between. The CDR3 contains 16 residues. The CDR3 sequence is CASSFFSDSDYNEQFF. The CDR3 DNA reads TGCGCCAGCAGCTTCTTTTCGGACTCAGACTACAATGAGCAGTTCTTC.